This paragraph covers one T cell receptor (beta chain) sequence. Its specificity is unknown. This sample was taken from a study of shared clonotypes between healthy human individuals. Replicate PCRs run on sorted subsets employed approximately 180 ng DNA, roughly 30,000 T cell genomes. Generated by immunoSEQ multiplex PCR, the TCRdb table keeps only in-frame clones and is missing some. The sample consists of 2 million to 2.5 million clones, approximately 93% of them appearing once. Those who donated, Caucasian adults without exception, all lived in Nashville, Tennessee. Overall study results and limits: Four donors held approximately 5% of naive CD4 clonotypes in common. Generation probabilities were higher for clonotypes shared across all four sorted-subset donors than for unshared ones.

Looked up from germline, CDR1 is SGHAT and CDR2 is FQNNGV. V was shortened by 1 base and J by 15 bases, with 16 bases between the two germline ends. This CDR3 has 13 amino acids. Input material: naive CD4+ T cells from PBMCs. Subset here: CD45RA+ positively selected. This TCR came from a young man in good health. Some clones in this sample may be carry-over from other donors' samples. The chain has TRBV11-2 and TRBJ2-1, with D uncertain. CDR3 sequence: CASSLAIGPSLFF. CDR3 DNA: TGTGCCAGCAGCTTAGCCATCGGTCCTTCATTGTTCTTC. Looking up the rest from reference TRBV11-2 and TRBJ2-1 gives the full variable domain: EAGVAQSPRYKIIEKRQSVAFWCNPISGHATLYWYQQILGQGPKLLIQFQNNGVVDDSQLPKDRFSAERLKGVDSTLKIQPAKLEDSAVYLCASSLAIGPSLFFGPGTRLTVL.